This T cell receptor beta chain was captured by sequencing in a study of cytomegalovirus exposure and HLA in healthy donors. The wider study: A previous analysis identified 95 million to 130 million unique TCR beta sequences derived from 180 million or so T cells.

Of note for this clone: Antigen unknown.

Study-wide results and limits: Upon later analysis, TCR association rates were observed to vary by HLA locus, being highest for DRB1 and lowest for HLA-C.

The study ran its PCR with 60 Vbeta and 13 Jbeta primers. The table came from immunoSEQ multiplex PCR; TCRdb's copy has only in-frame clones and leaves some out. The sample contains over 150,000 clones, about 80% of which appear only once. The specimen sequenced was PBMCs. The clonotype was recovered from a girl aged 5 to 17 in good health and CMV-seropositive.

CDR3 sequence: CASSPRGTEANYGYTF. The CDR3 DNA sequence: TGTGCCAGCTCACCCCGCGGGACAGAGGCTAACTATGGCTACACCTTC. V and J are TRBV18 and TRBJ1-2; 7 bases are shared with TRBD1. The CDR3 length is 16 residues. V lost 3 bases, J lost 0 bases, and 7 bases stayed unmatched. Germline V lookup: CDR1 KGHSH, CDR2 LQKENI.